The 5 T cell receptor beta chains below come from one sample, sequenced in a study of post-analysis software for immune sequencing data. The study, taken as a whole, reports: With TRBV5-6, TRBV5-1 and TRBV20-1 included, about five TRBV segments were more frequent in patients than in controls.

The authors incorporated unique molecular identifiers into the TCR beta cDNA libraries. TCRdb redid the calling of the PCR reads with MiXCR, one entry per CDR3 protein. The sample holds hundreds of thousands of distinct CDR3 sequences, about 32% seen once. These receptors have no identified antigens. Sequencing was carried out using blood. The receptors were sampled from a girl aged 5-17 years with multiple sclerosis.

This clonotype was picked up one time. The gene calls are TRBV7-6 and TRBJ1-5; D remains unclear. Trimming stripped 5 bases from V and 5 bases from J, with 10 bases between. The CDR3 has 13 amino acids. CDR1 and CDR2 (germline): SGHVS, FNYEAQ. The DNA of the CDR3 is TGTGCCAGCAGCCGTGCGGGGTATCAGCCCCAGCATTTT. Translation gives CASSRAGYQPQHF. The full variable domain, rest sourced from reference TRBV7-6 and TRBJ1-5, is GAGVSQSPRYKVTKRGQDVALRCDPISGHVSLYWYRQALGQGPEFLTYFNYEAQQDKSGLPNDRFSAERPEGSISTLTIQRTEQRDSAMYRCASSRAGYQPQHFGDGTRLSIL.

This chain uses TRBV3-1 with TRBJ1-1, with D perhaps TRBD1 (5 bases). The CDR3 contains 14 residues. V lost 3 bases and J lost 4, with 12 bases in between. Germline CDR1 is LGHDT and CDR2 is YNNKEL (reference sequence). DNA of the CDR3: TGTGCCAGCAGCCATTCCGGGACTCGCACTGAAGCTTTCTTT. Protein product: CASSHSGTRTEAFF.

This chain links TRBV20-1 with TRBJ2-2; D remains ambiguous. Per germline, CDR1 DFQATT and CDR2 SNEGSKA (reference sequence). This CDR3 comprises 12 residues. This CDR3 is CSAGWGTGELFF. The CDR3, as DNA: TGCAGCGCCGGTTGGGGCACCGGGGAGCTGTTTTTT.

The rearrangement uses TRBV20-1 and TRBJ2-1, with D possibly matching TRBD1 (6 bases). The V and J ends lost 0 bases and 3 bases respectively, with 15 bases between them. This CDR3 spans 16 amino acids. Germline values: CDR1 DFQATT, CDR2 SNEGSKA (reference sequence). In DNA form, the CDR3 reads TGCAGTGCTAGAGATTTCCGGGACACCTTCTACAATGAGCAGTTCTTC. Protein sequence: CSARDFRDTFYNEQFF.

This clonotype has at least ten counts. The chain recombines TRBV7-6 with TRBJ2-3; D is tentatively TRBD1 or TRBD2 (5 bases each). Germline V lookup: CDR1 SGHVS, CDR2 FNYEAQ. The CDR3 contains 15 residues. V lost 2 bases to trimming and J lost 1 base, with 10 bases between them. The CDR3 protein is CASSLSSGRTDTQYF. In nucleotides, the CDR3 is TGTGCCAGCAGCTTATCATCGGGACGCACAGATACGCAGTATTTT.